This T cell receptor (beta chain) emerged from a study of beta chain features in type 1 diabetes. The entirety of the isolated RNA underwent reverse transcription, so expressed TCRB transcripts were sequenced. Method: immunoSEQ multiplex PCR; TCRdb's copy keeps in-frame clones and lacks some. In the table there are fewer than 15,000 clones, 35% to 55% of which are singletons. Germline CDR1 reads SGHTA; CDR2 reads FQGTGA. V was pared by 2 bases and J by 4 bases, with 4 bases of the junction left unmatched. The length of the CDR3 is 15 residues. V and J are TRBV7-3 and TRBJ2-1; 8 bases agree with TRBD2. Sequencing input: stem cell memory CD4+ T cells from blood. This sequence originates from a man between 18 and 35 years old in good health. DNA for the CDR3: TGTGCCAGCAGCTTAGAACTAGCGGAATACAATGAGCAGTTCTTC. It specifies CASSLELAEYNEQFF. The entire variable domain, with the rest obtained from reference TRBV7-3 and TRBJ2-1, is as follows: GAGVSQTPSNKVTEKGKYVELRCDPISGHTALYWYRQSLGQGPEFLIYFQGTGAADDSGLPNDRFFAVRPEGSVSTLKIQRTERGDSAVYLCASSLELAEYNEQFFGPGTRLTVL.